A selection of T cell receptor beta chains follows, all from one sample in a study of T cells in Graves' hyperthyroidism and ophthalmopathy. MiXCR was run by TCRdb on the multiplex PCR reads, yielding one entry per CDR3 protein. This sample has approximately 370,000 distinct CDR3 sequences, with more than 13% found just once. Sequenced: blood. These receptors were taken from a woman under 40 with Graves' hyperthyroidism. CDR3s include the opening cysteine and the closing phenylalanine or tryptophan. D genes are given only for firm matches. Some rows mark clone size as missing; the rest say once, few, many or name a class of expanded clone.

TGTGCCAGCAGTTTCGCTGGCAATGAGCAGTTCTTC CASSFAGNEQFF NA 12 TRBJ2-1 TRBV28 many
TGTGCCAGCAGAGGACTAGCGGGAGGGCACAATGAGCAGTTCTTC CASRGLAGGHNEQFF TRBD2 15 TRBJ2-1 TRBV6-5 NA
TGTGCCAGCAGCCCTACAGGGTTTCCGGGCAATCAGCCCCAGCATTTT CASSPTGFPGNQPQHF NA 16 TRBJ1-5 TRBV27 many
TGTGCCAGCAGCTTAGAACTAGCGGTGACCTACGAGCAGTACTTC CASSLELAVTYEQYF TRBD2 15 TRBJ2-7 TRBV7-9 few
TGTGCCAGCAGCCCTGGACAGGGGACGGGCTATGGCTACACCTTC CASSPGQGTGYGYTF TRBD1 15 TRBJ1-2 TRBV5-4 NA
TGCAGTGGAGGGCGACAGGGCGGTAATGAGCAGTTCTTC CSGGRQGGNEQFF TRBD1 13 TRBJ2-1 TRBV20-1 NA
TGTGCCAGCACCTTATCTAGCGGGAGCTCCTACAATGAGCAGTTCTTC CASTLSSGSSYNEQFF TRBD2 16 TRBJ2-1 TRBV27 NA
TGCAGTGCCCTTTTAGCGGGACACTACGAGCAGTACTTC CSALLAGHYEQYF TRBD2 13 TRBJ2-7 TRBV20-1 many
TGTGCCAGCAGTGAAAACTATGAGCAGTTCTTC CASSENYEQFF NA 11 TRBJ2-1 TRBV2 few
TGTGCCAGCAGCTTGACGTCCACGGTAAACATTCAGTACTTC CASSLTSTVNIQYF NA 14 TRBJ2-4 TRBV11-2 many
TGTGCCAGCAGTGATGGCAGGGGCGGATCAGATACGCAGTATTTT CASSDGRGGSDTQYF NA 15 TRBJ2-3 TRBV2 many
TGTGCCAGCACCATCTCGGGGGTGGCCTACGAGCAGTACTTC CASTISGVAYEQYF NA 14 TRBJ2-7 TRBV28 few
TGTGCCAGCAGCTGGACAGGGAGGAATCAGCCCCAGCATTTT CASSWTGRNQPQHF TRBD1 14 TRBJ1-5 TRBV12-3/TRBV12-4 NA
TGTGCCACCAGTGATTCGGATAACTATGGCTACACCTTC CATSDSDNYGYTF NA 13 TRBJ1-2 TRBV24-1 many
TGTGCCAGCAGCTTAATGGGACTAGTAAAGCTAAATGAGCAGTTCTTC CASSLMGLVKLNEQFF TRBD2 16 TRBJ2-1 TRBV7-9 many
TGCAGTGCTAGATTGGGGACTAGCGGGCTTGGCGAGCAGTACTTC CSARLGTSGLGEQYF TRBD2 15 TRBJ2-7 TRBV20-1 many
TGTGCCAGCAGTGGGGCTCTAGGGCCTGAAGCTTTCTTT CASSGALGPEAFF NA 13 TRBJ1-1 TRBV6-1 NA
TGTGCCAGCAGTTACCGGGGGAGGGATGAAAAACTGTTTTTT CASSYRGRDEKLFF NA 14 TRBJ1-4 TRBV6-5 few
TGTGCCAGCAGTTCACGGCGTCTAGCGGGAGAGTACACAGATACGCAGTATTTT CASSSRRLAGEYTDTQYF TRBD2 18 TRBJ2-3 TRBV6-2/TRBV6-3 NA
TGCGCCAGCAGCCGCGGGACAGGGTTAGACGAGCAGTACTTC CASSRGTGLDEQYF TRBD1 14 TRBJ2-7 TRBV4-1 NA
TGTGCCAGCAACCCGGGACAGGGGGGGAACACTGAAGCTTTCTTT CASNPGQGGNTEAFF TRBD1 15 TRBJ1-1 TRBV12-3/TRBV12-4 once
TGTGCCACCAGCTCTTACAGCGTATTCGGCGAGACCCAGTACTTC CATSSYSVFGETQYF NA 15 TRBJ2-5 TRBV15 few
TGTGCCAGCAGTCGAACCCGGACTAGCGGTTACAATGAGCAGTTCTTC CASSRTRTSGYNEQFF TRBD2 16 TRBJ2-1 TRBV6-1 NA
TGTGCCAGTAGGCCAAAAGGGACAGGGAACTATGGCTACACCTTC CASRPKGTGNYGYTF TRBD1 15 TRBJ1-2 TRBV19 few
TGCAGTGCTAGAGATAGTAGCGGGAGTATCGACAATGAGCAGTTCTTC CSARDSSGSIDNEQFF TRBD2 16 TRBJ2-1 TRBV20-1 NA
TGTGCCAGCAGTTTAGCGGAAGACTTATTAGGGGGAGGGCCCTACGAGCAGTACTTC CASSLAEDLLGGGPYEQYF NA 19 TRBJ2-7 TRBV12-3/TRBV12-4 NA
TGTGCCAGCAGCCGGGACAGGATTAACTATGGCTACACCTTC CASSRDRINYGYTF TRBD1 14 TRBJ1-2 TRBV2 NA
TGTGCCAGCAGCCCCCGGGACTGGAGCTACGAGCAGTACTTC CASSPRDWSYEQYF NA 14 TRBJ2-7 TRBV3-1 many
TGTGCCAGCAGTGAAGTGGGACACGACTACGAGCAGTACTTC CASSEVGHDYEQYF NA 14 TRBJ2-7 TRBV6-1 few